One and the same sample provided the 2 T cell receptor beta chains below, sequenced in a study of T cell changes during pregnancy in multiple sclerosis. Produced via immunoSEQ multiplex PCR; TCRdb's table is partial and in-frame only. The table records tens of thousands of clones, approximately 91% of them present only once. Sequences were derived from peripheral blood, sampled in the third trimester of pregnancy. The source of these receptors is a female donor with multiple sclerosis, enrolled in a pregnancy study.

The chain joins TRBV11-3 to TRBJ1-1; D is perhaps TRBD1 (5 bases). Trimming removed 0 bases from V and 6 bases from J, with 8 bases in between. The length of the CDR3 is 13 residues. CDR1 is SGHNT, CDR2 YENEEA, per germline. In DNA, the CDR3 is TGTGCCAGCAGCTTAGAAAGGGGCGCTGAAGCTTTCTTT. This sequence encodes CASSLERGAEAFF.

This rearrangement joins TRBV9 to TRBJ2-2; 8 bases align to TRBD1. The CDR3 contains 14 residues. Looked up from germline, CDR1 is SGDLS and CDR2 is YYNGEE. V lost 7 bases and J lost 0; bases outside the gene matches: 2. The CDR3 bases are TGTGCCAGCGGGGACAGGCCGAACACCGGGGAGCTGTTTTTT. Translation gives CASGDRPNTGELFF.